This TCR beta chain was identified during a study of post-analysis software for immune sequencing data. Unique molecular identifiers had been added to the TCR beta cDNA libraries. The yield from about 1 to 10 million T cells was 500,000 or so cDNA molecules in total. TCRdb recomputed calls from the PCR reads with MiXCR, one row per CDR3 protein. The repertoire holds roughly 580,000 distinct CDR3 sequences, with around 40% as singletons. The sequence was collected from a girl under 18 with multiple sclerosis. Material for sequencing was blood.

The CDR3 coding sequence is TGCGCCAGCAGCCAAGGGCTAGCGGGGGGTAGCTCCTACAATGAGCAGTTCTTC. Translation gives CASSQGLAGGSSYNEQFF. V and J are TRBV4-1 and TRBJ2-1; 11 nucleotides align to TRBD2. This CDR3 has 18 residues. V lost 1 base to trimming and J lost 0 bases; unmatched junction nucleotides: 5. The germline CDR1 and CDR2 sequences are MGHRA and YSYEKL.